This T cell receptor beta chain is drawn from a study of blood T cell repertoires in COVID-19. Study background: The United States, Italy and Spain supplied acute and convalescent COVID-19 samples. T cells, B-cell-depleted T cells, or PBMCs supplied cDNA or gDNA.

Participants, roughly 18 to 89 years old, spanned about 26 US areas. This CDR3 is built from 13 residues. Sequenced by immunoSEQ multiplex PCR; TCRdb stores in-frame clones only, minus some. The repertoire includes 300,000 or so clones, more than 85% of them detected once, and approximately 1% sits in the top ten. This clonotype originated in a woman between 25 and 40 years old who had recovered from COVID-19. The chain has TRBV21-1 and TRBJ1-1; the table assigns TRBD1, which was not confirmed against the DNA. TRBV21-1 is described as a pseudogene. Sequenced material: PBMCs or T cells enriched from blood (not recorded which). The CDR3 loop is CASSPTTAPEAFF. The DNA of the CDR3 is TGTGCCAGCAGCCCAACGACAGCCCCTGAAGCTTTCTTT.